The 21 T cell receptor beta chains in this list originate from one sample, sequenced in a study of blood T cell repertoires in COVID-19. Using immunoSEQ multiplex PCR, the repertoire was profiled, and TCRdb retains in-frame clones only, with some absent. The data contain some 120,000 clones, about 70% of them singletons. Input material: peripheral blood. The origin of the receptors is a man in his 60s with acute or convalescent COVID-19.

The chain is built from TRBV7-6 and TRBJ1-4; D gene uncertain. The V end was cut by 1 base, the J end by 8 bases, with 14 bases between. This CDR3 has 15 amino acids. Germline assignment: CDR1 SGHVS and CDR2 FNYEAQ. CDR3 amino acids: CASSLGPRGGEKLFF. As DNA, the CDR3 is TGTGCCAGCAGCTTAGGGCCACGGGGAGGCGAAAAACTGTTTTTT.

The chain carries TRBV19 and TRBJ2-2, with 12 bases aligning to TRBD1. This CDR3 is 16 amino acids long. V lost 7 bases to trimming and J lost 7 bases; unmatched junction nucleotides: 10. The germline V gene encodes CDR1 LNHDA and CDR2 SQIVND (reference sequence). Here the CDR3 reads CASTKGTGGQGGELFF. Written as DNA, the CDR3 is TGTGCCAGTACCAAAGGGACAGGGGGCCAAGGCGGGGAGCTGTTTTTT.

V usage is TRBV10-1 and J usage is TRBJ2-4, with D tentatively TRBD2 (5 bases). The length of the CDR3 is 16 residues. Germline V gives CDR1 WNHNN, CDR2 SYGVQD (reference sequence). Trimming pared 4 bases from V and 1 base from J, leaving 14 bases between. The CDR3 region has the DNA TGCGCCAGCAGTGCCCCTCTGAGGGTGGCCAAAAACATTCAGTACTTC. Its translation: CASSAPLRVAKNIQYF.

This clone was counted a few times. V gene TRBV11-3 combines with J gene TRBJ2-7; tentatively, D is TRBD2 (5 bases). With 5 bases removed from V and 0 bases from J, the gap between germline ends came to 8 bases. There are 13 residues in the CDR3. CDR1 is SGHNT and CDR2 is YENEEA in the germline V gene. The CDR3 DNA reads as TGTGCCAGCAGCCAGGACTCCTCCTACGAGCAGTACTTC. Amino acid sequence: CASSQDSSYEQYF.

This clone was found a few times. The chain combines TRBV19 with TRBJ2-3, with D perhaps matching TRBD1 (6 bases). V gave up 1 base and J gave up 4 bases, with 12 bases separating them. Germline-derived CDR1 and CDR2 are LNHDA and SQIVND (reference sequence). The CDR3 sequence is 15 residues long. The CDR3 DNA reads TGTGCCAGTAGTATAGGGGGGCCTGTTTCAGATACGCAGTATTTT. The encoded protein is CASSIGGPVSDTQYF.

This clone was counted a few times. V gene TRBV7-9 combines with J gene TRBJ1-4; D gene ambiguous. V gave up 0 bases and J gave up 8 bases, with 13 bases separating them. This CDR3 spans 15 amino acids. Germline V gives CDR1 SEHNR, CDR2 FQNEAQ (reference sequence). CDR3 amino acids: CASSLAQAAGEKLFF. The CDR3 DNA is TGTGCCAGCAGCTTAGCCCAGGCCGCGGGAGAAAAACTGTTTTTT. Full variable domain (rest looked up from reference TRBV7-9 and TRBJ1-4): DTGVSQNPRHKITKRGQNVTFRCDPISEHNRLYWYRQTLGQGPEFLTYFQNEAQLEKSRLLSDRFSAERPKGSFSTLEIQRTEQGDSAMYLCASSLAQAAGEKLFFGSGTQLSVL.

The chain uses TRBV24-1 and TRBJ2-5; a possible D gene is TRBD2 (6 bases). The CDR3 runs 15 residues. Germline loops: CDR1 KGHDR, CDR2 SFDVKD. Trimming pared 3 bases from V and 0 bases from J, leaving 10 bases between. CDR3 in amino acids: CATSDNRGYQETQYF. CDR3 in DNA: TGTGCCACCAGTGATAATCGGGGGTACCAAGAGACCCAGTACTTC.

This chain connects TRBV20-1 to TRBJ2-3; TRBD2 matches 9 bases. V dropped 3 bases and J dropped 3; count of bases not matched to a gene: 4. The length of the CDR3 is 14 residues. Germline CDR1 is DFQATT and CDR2 is SNEGSKA (reference sequence). The CDR3 region has the DNA TGCAGTGCTAGTCCTAGCGGGGTAACAGATACGCAGTATTTT. As protein: CSASPSGVTDTQYF.

J is TRBJ1-5 and V is TRBV4-1; 9 nucleotides align to TRBD1. Germline V CDR1 and CDR2: MGHRA, YSYEKL. V was clipped by 4 bases and J by 2 bases; unmatched bases: 6. This CDR3 is 16 amino acids long. Written as DNA, the CDR3 is TGCGCCAGCAGCCTTGCGGGACAGGGTGGCAATCAGCCCCAGCATTTT. It codes for CASSLAGQGGNQPQHF.

The chain couples TRBV2 to TRBJ2-7, with D possibly TRBD2 on 5 matching bases. The CDR3 is 14 amino acids. Germline CDR1 reads SNHLY; CDR2 reads FYNNEI. The V gene lost 5 bases and the J gene lost 7 bases, with 18 bases spanning the gap. The CDR3 coding sequence is TGTGCCAGCAGTTTAACGGGATACTCCGGGGAGCAGTACTTC. It yields the protein CASSLTGYSGEQYF. Drawing the rest from reference TRBV2 and TRBJ2-7, the complete variable domain is EPEVTQTPSHQVTQMGQEVILRCVPISNHLYFYWYRQILGQKVEFLVSFYNNEISEKSEIFDDQFSVERPDGSNFTLKIRSTKLEDSAMYFCASSLTGYSGEQYFGPGTRLTVT.

This clone was seen a handful of times. The V gene is TRBV5-1, the J gene TRBJ2-2; tentatively, D is TRBD2 (6 bases). This CDR3 has 17 amino acids. In germline, CDR1 is SGHRS, CDR2 YFSETQ. Trimming removed 0 bases at V and 7 bases at J, with 19 bases between. For the CDR3, the DNA is TGCGCCAGCAGCTTGGACGGGAGCAGGAAGGTGATCGGGGAGCTGTTTTTT. This codes for CASSLDGSRKVIGELFF.

The rearrangement links TRBV18 to TRBJ1-1; D might be TRBD1 (6 bases). This CDR3 has 14 amino acids. Germline V CDR1 and CDR2: KGHSH, LQKENI. The V gene lost 8 bases and the J gene lost 3 bases, with 16 bases spanning the gap. CDR3 sequence: CASRNRDLDTEAFF. CDR3 sequence (DNA): TGTGCCAGCCGTAACAGGGATTTGGACACTGAAGCTTTCTTT.

The rearrangement links TRBV11-2 to TRBJ2-1; TRBD2 aligns across 11 bases. Losses at the gene ends were 3 bases for V and 4 bases for J; bases not matched to a gene: 8. Germline lookup yields CDR1 SGHAT and CDR2 FQNNGV. The CDR3 length is 17 residues. The CDR3 spells CASSFIASGGTYNEQFF. The CDR3, as DNA: TGTGCCAGCAGCTTTATAGCTAGCGGGGGGACATACAATGAGCAGTTCTTC.

The chain couples TRBV30 to TRBJ1-6; 9 bases align to TRBD1. The germline CDR1 and CDR2 sequences are GTSNPN and SVGIG (reference sequence). V was clipped by 2 bases and J by 7 bases; unmatched bases: 3. The CDR3 has 14 residues. CDR3 protein: CAWSSGTGNSPLHF. CDR3 DNA: TGTGCCTGGAGTAGCGGGACAGGGAATTCACCCCTCCACTTT.

The V gene is TRBV4-1, the J gene TRBJ1-5, with 9 bases lining up with TRBD1. Germline lookup yields CDR1 MGHRA and CDR2 YSYEKL. The CDR3 length is 19 residues. With V trimmed by 1 base and J by 4 bases, 14 bases remained unmatched. CDR3 amino acids: CASSQVRQQGAVMNQPQHF. The CDR3 DNA follows: TGCGCCAGCAGCCAAGTCCGTCAACAGGGGGCCGTTATGAATCAGCCCCAGCATTTT.

J is TRBJ2-3 and V is TRBV15; 8 bases match TRBD2. The germline CDR1 and CDR2 sequences are LNHNV and YYDKDF (reference sequence). This CDR3 has 16 residues. V gave up 0 bases and J gave up 5 bases; unmatched junction bases: 7. CDR3 in DNA: TGTGCCACCAGCAGAGATTCGAGCGGGGGAAGAGATACGCAGTATTTT. As protein: CATSRDSSGGRDTQYF.

V usage is TRBV15 and J usage is TRBJ2-6; TRBD1 aligns across 9 bases. Germline V CDR1 and CDR2: LNHNV, YYDKDF (reference sequence). V was clipped by 2 bases and J by 0 bases; unmatched bases: 8. CDR3 length equals 19 residues. The CDR3 DNA reads TGTGCCACCAGCAGATTCCGGACAGGGGCCGACTCTGGGGCCAACGTCCTGACTTTC. This encodes CATSRFRTGADSGANVLTF.

The CDR3 loop reads CASSQDGRAQETQYF. Written as DNA, the CDR3 is TGTGCCAGCAGCCAAGACGGGCGGGCGCAAGAGACCCAGTACTTC. The genes are TRBV3-1 (or the pseudogene TRBV3-2) and TRBJ2-5; a weak D match, TRBD2 (5 bases). V was pared by 0 bases and J by 2 bases, with 10 bases between. The CDR3 is 15 residues long. Germline-derived CDR1 and CDR2 are LGHDT and YNNKEL (reference sequence).

The chain couples TRBV7-2 to TRBJ1-2, with TRBD1 as a possible D gene (6 bases). The germline CDR1 and CDR2 sequences are SGHTA and FQGNSA. V was cut by 2 bases and J by 4 bases, with 20 bases left in between. The CDR3 consists of 17 residues. The CDR3 nucleotides read TGTGCCAGCAGCTTAACTTCAACCGGGACATCAATCTATGGCTACACCTTC. It yields the protein CASSLTSTGTSIYGYTF. Based on the CDR3 plus reference TRBV7-2 and TRBJ1-2, the full variable domain is GAGVSQSPSNKVTEKGKDVELRCDPISGHTALYWYRQSLGQGLEFLIYFQGNSAPDKSGLPSDRFSAERTGGSVSTLTIQRTQQEDSAVYLCASSLTSTGTSIYGYTFGSGTRLTVV.

The chain links TRBV14 to TRBJ2-1; 11 bases line up with TRBD2. From germline, CDR1 is SGHDN and CDR2 FVKESK. V dropped 6 bases and J dropped 3; count of bases not matched to a gene: 1. There are 14 residues in the CDR3. CDR3 nucleotide sequence: TGTGCCAGCAGTGGGACTAGCGGCTACAATGAGCAGTTCTTC. Protein product: CASSGTSGYNEQFF.

This chain joins TRBV30 and TRBJ1-1; 7 positions agree with TRBD1. The CDR3 is 13 residues long. Germline CDR1 reads GTSNPN; CDR2 reads SVGIG (reference sequence). V lost 3 bases to trimming and J lost 4 bases; unmatched junction nucleotides: 5. The CDR3, as DNA: TGTGCCTGGAGCCGTTCAGGGGGCACTGAAGCTTTCTTT. This gives the protein CAWSRSGGTEAFF.